This T cell receptor (beta chain) was documented in a study of OX40 agonist ivuxolimab in advanced cancers. TCRdb's table, derived via immunoSEQ multiplex PCR, lists solely in-frame clones and lacks some. The profile shows some 20,000 clones, 80% to 85% of them singletons. The specimen comprised CD4+ or CD8+ T cells sorted from blood, sampled in a trial of the OX40 agonist ivuxolimab. This sequence was found in an adult with an advanced solid tumor such as melanoma, head and neck, liver or kidney cancer.

The CDR3 reads CASTEGGGTGYGYTF. Here the CDR3 DNA reads TGTGCCAGCACCGAAGGCGGGGGGACGGGCTATGGCTACACCTTC. V usage is TRBV2 and J usage is TRBJ1-2, with D perhaps matching TRBD1 (5 bases). This CDR3 comprises 15 residues. Germline V lookup: CDR1 SNHLY, CDR2 FYNNEI. V lost 7 bases and J lost 4, with 19 bases in between.